Sequencing of this TCR beta chain was carried out in a study of tumour-infiltrating T cells in Burkitt lymphoma. Study-wide background: Repertoire clonality predicted overall and progression-free survival.

V gave up 0 bases and J gave up 7 bases, with 7 bases separating them. This CDR3 spans 13 amino acids. CDR1 and CDR2 (germline): LGHNA, YSLEER. The method was immunoSEQ multiplex PCR; TCRdb's version includes in-frame clones alone and lacks a portion of them. The sample carries 15,000 to 20,000 clones, about 80% recorded once. This receptor was obtained from a human donor with diffuse large B-cell lymphoma. The rearrangement uses TRBV4-3 and TRBJ1-5; unclear D gene. Material: tumor tissue. The CDR3 reads CASSQERGQPQHF. Written as DNA, the CDR3 is TGCGCCAGCAGCCAAGAAAGAGGACAGCCCCAGCATTTT.